This T cell receptor beta chain comes out of a study of tissue T cells after allogeneic stem cell transplantation. Trimming at V came to 5 bases and at J to 2 bases, leaving 5 bases not matched to a gene. The germline CDR1 and CDR2 sequences are GTSNPN and SVGIG (reference sequence). This CDR3 contains 14 residues. Sequencing of TCRbeta CDR3 at survey depth gave sequences and template counts. TCRdb keeps only in-frame clones here, not all; method: immunoSEQ multiplex PCR. The sample contains a few thousand clones, 60% to 75% of which appear only once. The clonotype was recovered from a female donor over 55 with lung cancer. The starting material was tissue from the colon, obtained at autopsy. The rearrangement joins TRBV30 to TRBJ2-7, with 11 bases that match TRBD2. The CDR3 sequence is CAWGISGRAYEQYF. As DNA, the CDR3 is TGTGCCTGGGGGATTAGCGGGAGGGCCTACGAGCAGTACTTC. Supplemented by reference TRBV30 and TRBJ2-7, the full variable domain reads SQTIHQWPATLVQPVGSPLSLECTVEGTSNPNLYWYRQAAGRGLQLLFYSVGIGQISSEVPQNLSASRPQDRQFILSSKKLLLSDSGFYLCAWGISGRAYEQYFGPGTRLTVT.